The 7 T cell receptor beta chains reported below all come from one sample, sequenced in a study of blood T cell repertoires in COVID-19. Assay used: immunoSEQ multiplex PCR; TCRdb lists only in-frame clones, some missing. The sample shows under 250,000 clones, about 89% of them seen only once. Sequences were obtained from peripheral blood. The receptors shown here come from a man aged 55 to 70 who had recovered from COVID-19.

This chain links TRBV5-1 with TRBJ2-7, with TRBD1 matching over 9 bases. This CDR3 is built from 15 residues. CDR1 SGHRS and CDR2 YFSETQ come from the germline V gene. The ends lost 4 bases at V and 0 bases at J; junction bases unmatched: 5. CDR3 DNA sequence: TGCGCCAGCAGCCCCGGGACAGGGATCTCCTACGAGCAGTACTTC. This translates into CASSPGTGISYEQYF. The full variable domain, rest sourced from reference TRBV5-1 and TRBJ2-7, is KAGVTQTPRYLIKTRGQQVTLSCSPISGHRSVSWYQQTPGQGLQFLFEYFSETQRNKGNFPGRFSGRQFSNSRSEMNVSTLELGDSALYLCASSPGTGISYEQYFGPGTRLTVT.

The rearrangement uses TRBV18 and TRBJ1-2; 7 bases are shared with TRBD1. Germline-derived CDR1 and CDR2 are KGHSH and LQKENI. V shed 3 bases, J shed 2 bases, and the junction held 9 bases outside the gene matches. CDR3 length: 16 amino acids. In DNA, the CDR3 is TGTGCCAGCTCACCGGGGAAGGGGGCGCTGAACTATGGCTACACCTTC. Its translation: CASSPGKGALNYGYTF.

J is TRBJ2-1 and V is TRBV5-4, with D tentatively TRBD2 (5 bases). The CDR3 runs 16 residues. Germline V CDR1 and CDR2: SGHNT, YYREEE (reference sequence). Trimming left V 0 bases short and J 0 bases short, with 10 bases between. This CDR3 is CASSLAPGSSYNEQFF. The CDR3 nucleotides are TGTGCCAGCAGCTTGGCCCCGGGGAGCTCCTACAATGAGCAGTTCTTC.

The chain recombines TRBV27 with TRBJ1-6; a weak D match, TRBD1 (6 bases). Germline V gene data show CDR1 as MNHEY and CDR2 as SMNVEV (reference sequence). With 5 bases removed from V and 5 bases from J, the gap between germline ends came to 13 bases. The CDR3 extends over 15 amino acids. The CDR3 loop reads CASSLRDKHNSPLHF. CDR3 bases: TGTGCCAGCAGTCTCCGGGACAAGCATAATTCACCCCTCCACTTT.

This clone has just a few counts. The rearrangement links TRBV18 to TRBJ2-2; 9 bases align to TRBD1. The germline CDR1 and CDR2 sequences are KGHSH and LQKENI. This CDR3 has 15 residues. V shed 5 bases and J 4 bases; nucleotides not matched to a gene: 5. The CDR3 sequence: CASSTGTGRTGELFF. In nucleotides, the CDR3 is TGTGCCAGCTCAACCGGGACAGGGCGCACCGGGGAGCTGTTTTTT.

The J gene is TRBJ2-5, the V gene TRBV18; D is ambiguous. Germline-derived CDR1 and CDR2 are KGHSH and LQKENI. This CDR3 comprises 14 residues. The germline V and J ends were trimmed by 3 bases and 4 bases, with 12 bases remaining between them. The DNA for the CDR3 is TGTGCCAGCTCACCGACACCGACCAGAGAGACCCAGTACTTC. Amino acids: CASSPTPTRETQYF.

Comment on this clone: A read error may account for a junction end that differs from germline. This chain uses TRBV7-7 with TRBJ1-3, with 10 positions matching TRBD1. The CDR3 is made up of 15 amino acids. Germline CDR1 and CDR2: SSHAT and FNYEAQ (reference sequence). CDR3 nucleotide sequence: TGTGCTAGCAGCCGGACAGGGGGACCTGGAAACACCATATATTTT. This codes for CASSRTGGPGNTIYF.